This TCR beta chain was identified during a study of metastatic and nonmetastatic thyroid tumors. Study results and caveats: Malignant tumors reportedly showed significantly higher TCR beta diversity than benign nodules in both blood and tumor.

MiXCR re-clonotyped the PCR reads for TCRdb. The sample includes approximately 31,000 clones, roughly 20% of them seen just once. This clone was seen many times. Antigen specificity is unknown. Thyroid surgery took place with no prior treatment in any patient. The germline V and J ends were trimmed by 6 bases and 0 bases, with 15 bases remaining between them. Germline loops: CDR1 DFQATT, CDR2 SNEGSKA (reference sequence). This CDR3 has 15 residues. The sequencing input was blood. The chain is built from TRBV20-1 and TRBJ1-3; a weak D match, TRBD1 (6 bases). This receptor was taken from a female donor with papillary thyroid cancer or a benign thyroid nodule (not recorded which). Some clones in this sample may be carry-over from other donors' samples. CDR3 sequence reads: CSAKTGFGSGNTIYF. CDR3 nucleotides: TGCAGTGCAAAAACAGGGTTCGGCTCTGGAAACACCATATATTTT.